Shown below are 17 T cell receptor beta chains from a single sample sequenced in a study of identifying expanded T cells in peripheral blood. TCRdb's copy holds only in-frame clones and misses some; the assay was immunoSEQ multiplex PCR. The data show tens of thousands of clones, 80% to 85% seen once. Sequenced: blood. These receptors were taken from a person aged 18 to 75 in good health.

This clone was observed a single time. The rearrangement uses TRBV7-3 and TRBJ2-1; D gene uncertain. CDR3 length: 13 residues. The germline CDR1 and CDR2 sequences are SGHTA and FQGTGA. The V gene lost 6 bases and the J gene lost 4 bases, with 10 bases spanning the gap. The CDR3 here is CASSDKSYNEQFF. CDR3 coding DNA: TGTGCCAGCAGTGACAAGAGTTACAATGAGCAGTTCTTC.

V is TRBV7-2 and J is TRBJ1-1; D might be TRBD1 (5 bases). V gave up 5 bases and J gave up 10 bases, with 17 bases separating them. The CDR3 loop spans 13 amino acids. The V gene's germline CDR1 is SGHTA and CDR2 FQGNSA. DNA of the CDR3: TGTGCCAGCAGCACGTTCGGCAGGGAGAGAGCTTTCTTT. It translates to CASSTFGRERAFF. The whole variable domain, filled in from reference TRBV7-2 and TRBJ1-1, reads GAGVSQSPSNKVTEKGKDVELRCDPISGHTALYWYRQSLGQGLEFLIYFQGNSAPDKSGLPSDRFSAERTGGSVSTLTIQRTQQEDSAVYLCASSTFGRERAFFGQGTRLTVV.

The chain uses TRBV15 and TRBJ2-7; the D is unclear. The length of the CDR3 is 18 residues. Trimming took 3 bases from V and 2 from J, leaving 23 bases between them. Germline assignment: CDR1 LNHNV and CDR2 YYDKDF (reference sequence). CDR3 nucleotides: TGTGCCACCAGCAGGGATCTCGGTGGCTCCCTCCTGACCTACGAGCAGTACTTC. Translated: CATSRDLGGSLLTYEQYF.

The J gene is TRBJ2-7, the V gene TRBV6-5; 7 bases line up with TRBD2. V was pared by 5 bases and J by 5 bases, with 9 bases of the junction left unmatched. The CDR3 covers 14 residues. Germline V lookup: CDR1 MNHEY, CDR2 SVGAGI. The CDR3 nucleotides read TGTGCCAGCAGTACTCGGACTAGGGGCCACGAGCAGTACTTC. Protein sequence: CASSTRTRGHEQYF.

This clone occurred once. J is TRBJ2-2 and V is TRBV19, with D unresolved. Germline assignment: CDR1 LNHDA and CDR2 SQIVND (reference sequence). The V end was cut by 3 bases, the J end by 7 bases, with 9 bases between. The CDR3 contains 13 residues. CDR3 protein: CASSIGRNGELFF. CDR3 coding DNA: TGTGCCAGTAGTATCGGACGAAACGGGGAGCTGTTTTTT.

The chain recombines TRBV7-9 with TRBJ2-2; a possible D gene is TRBD2 (6 bases). This CDR3 is 15 amino acids long. V lost 4 bases and J lost 6, with 15 bases in between. CDR1 is SEHNR and CDR2 is FQNEAQ in the germline V gene (reference sequence). The CDR3 spells CASSSGAGIPGELFF. Here the CDR3 DNA reads TGTGCCAGCAGCTCGGGAGCAGGGATCCCCGGGGAGCTGTTTTTT. Full variable domain (outside the CDR3, taken from reference TRBV7-9 and TRBJ2-2): DTGVSQNPRHKITKRGQNVTFRCDPISEHNRLYWYRQTLGQGPEFLTYFQNEAQLEKSRLLSDRFSAERPKGSFSTLEIQRTEQGDSAMYLCASSSGAGIPGELFFGEGSRLTVL.

This chain uses TRBV25-1 with TRBJ2-6, with 7 positions matching TRBD1. The CDR3 length is 18 residues. Germline loops: CDR1 MGHDK, CDR2 SYGVNS. Trimming took 2 bases from V and 0 from J; bases not matched to a gene: 7. CDR3 DNA: TGTGCCAGCAGTGAAGGGACAGCAACCTACTCTGGGGCCAACGTCCTGACTTTC. Encoded protein: CASSEGTATYSGANVLTF.

A few counts support this clone. The CDR3 spells CASSLAGRPDVEQYF. DNA of the CDR3: TGTGCCAGCAGCTTGGCGGGGAGGCCGGACGTCGAGCAGTACTTC. The chain recombines TRBV5-4 with TRBJ2-7, with D maybe TRBD2 (6 bases). CDR1 and CDR2 from the germline V gene are SGHNT and YYREEE (reference sequence). With 0 bases removed from V and 6 bases from J, the gap between germline ends came to 16 bases. The CDR3 has 15 amino acids.

The chain links TRBV29-1 to TRBJ1-1, with D unresolved. The V and J ends lost 6 bases and 3 bases respectively, with 14 bases between them. CDR1 is SQVTM and CDR2 is ANQGSEA in the germline V gene. The CDR3 covers 13 residues. CDR3 loop: CSVTPVRDTEAFF. The CDR3 DNA sequence: TGCAGCGTGACCCCAGTGAGGGACACTGAAGCTTTCTTT.

J is TRBJ1-4 and V is TRBV13, with D tentatively TRBD1 (5 bases). The CDR3 sequence is 15 residues long. In germline, CDR1 is PRHDT, CDR2 FYEKMQ (reference sequence). The ends were cut back, 0 bases at V and 0 bases at J, with 5 bases in the middle. In DNA form, the CDR3 reads TGTGCCAGCAGCTTAGGGGGGGCAACTAATGAAAAACTGTTTTTT. Amino acid sequence: CASSLGGATNEKLFF.

The V call is TRBV28, the J call TRBJ1-5; the D is unclear. This CDR3 comprises 15 residues. Germline CDR1 reads MDHEN; CDR2 reads SYDVKM. V was trimmed by 7 bases and J by 3 bases, leaving 16 bases between them. This chain's CDR3 is CASIPEAGYNQPQHF. The CDR3 DNA is TGTGCCAGCATCCCCGAGGCGGGGTACAATCAGCCCCAGCATTTT.

J is TRBJ2-1 and V is TRBV15, with TRBD2 matching 14 bases. The J segment lost 2 bases and the V segment lost 0 bases, leaving 3 bases of the junction unmatched. CDR3 length: 18 residues. Looked up from germline, CDR1 is LNHNV and CDR2 is YYDKDF (reference sequence). The CDR3 loop is CATSRDGTSGSTYNEQFF. Here the CDR3 DNA reads TGTGCCACCAGCAGAGATGGGACTAGCGGGAGTACCTACAATGAGCAGTTCTTC.

This chain links TRBV12-5 with TRBJ2-5; tentative D call: TRBD2 (6 bases). Per the germline V gene, CDR1 is LGHNT and CDR2 is FRNRAP. The CDR3 contains 15 residues. V lost 0 bases and J lost 5, with 13 bases in between. The CDR3 is CASGLVLEGSETQYF. CDR3 sequence (DNA): TGTGCTAGTGGTTTGGTACTGGAGGGGAGCGAGACCCAGTACTTC.

This clone was observed a single time. V gene TRBV4-1 combines with J gene TRBJ2-2; TRBD1 is a possible D gene (5 bases). Germline V CDR1 and CDR2: MGHRA, YSYEKL. This CDR3 region has 16 residues. V was shortened by 5 bases and J by 3 bases, with 16 bases between the two germline ends. CDR3 in amino acids: CASSKGPRIDTGELFF. The CDR3, as DNA: TGCGCCAGCAGCAAGGGGCCCCGGATCGACACCGGGGAGCTGTTTTTT.

The chain has TRBV7-8 and TRBJ2-3; TRBD2 is a possible D gene (6 bases). V was clipped by 6 bases and J by 5 bases, with 12 bases between them. Germline loops: CDR1 SGHVS, CDR2 FQNEAQ. The CDR3 extends over 13 amino acids. CDR3 loop: CASRLGGGDTQYF. CDR3 DNA: TGTGCCAGCAGGTTGGGGGGAGGAGATACGCAGTATTTT.

The V and J genes are TRBV5-4 and TRBJ1-2, with D uncertain. This CDR3 has 12 amino acids. Germline assignment: CDR1 SGHNT and CDR2 YYREEE (reference sequence). V was clipped by 0 bases and J by 5 bases, with 5 bases between them. CDR3 nucleotides: TGTGCCAGCAGCTTGGAGAGTTATGGCTACACCTTC. Protein: CASSLESYGYTF.

Concerning this clone: At one of its ends the junction is not consistent with the germline gene, which may arise from a read error. This rearrangement joins TRBV7-7 to TRBJ2-2; the match to TRBD2 covers 7 bases. Per the germline V gene, CDR1 is SSHAT and CDR2 is FNYEAQ (reference sequence). The length of the CDR3 is 14 residues. The chain's CDR3 is CASSLKAGPGELFF. In nucleotides, the CDR3 is TGTGCTAGCAGCTTAAAAGCGGGGCCCGGGGAGCTGTTTTTT.